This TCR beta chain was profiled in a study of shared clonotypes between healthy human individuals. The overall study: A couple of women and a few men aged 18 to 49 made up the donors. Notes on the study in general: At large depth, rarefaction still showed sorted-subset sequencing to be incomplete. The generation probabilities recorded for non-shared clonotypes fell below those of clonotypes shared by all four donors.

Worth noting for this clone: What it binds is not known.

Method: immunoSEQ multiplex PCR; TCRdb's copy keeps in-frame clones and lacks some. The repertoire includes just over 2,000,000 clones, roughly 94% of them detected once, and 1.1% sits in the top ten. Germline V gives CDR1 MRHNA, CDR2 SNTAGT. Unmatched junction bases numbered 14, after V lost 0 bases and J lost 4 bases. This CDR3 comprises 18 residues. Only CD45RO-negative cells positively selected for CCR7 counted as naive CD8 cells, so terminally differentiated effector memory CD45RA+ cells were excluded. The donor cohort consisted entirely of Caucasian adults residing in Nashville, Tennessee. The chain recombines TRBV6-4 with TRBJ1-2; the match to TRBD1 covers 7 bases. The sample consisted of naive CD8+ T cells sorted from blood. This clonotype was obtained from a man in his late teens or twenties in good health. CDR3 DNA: TGTGCCAGCAGTGACTCGGGGGACAGAAGCGTAGTATCCTATGGCTACACCTTC. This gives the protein CASSDSGDRSVVSYGYTF.